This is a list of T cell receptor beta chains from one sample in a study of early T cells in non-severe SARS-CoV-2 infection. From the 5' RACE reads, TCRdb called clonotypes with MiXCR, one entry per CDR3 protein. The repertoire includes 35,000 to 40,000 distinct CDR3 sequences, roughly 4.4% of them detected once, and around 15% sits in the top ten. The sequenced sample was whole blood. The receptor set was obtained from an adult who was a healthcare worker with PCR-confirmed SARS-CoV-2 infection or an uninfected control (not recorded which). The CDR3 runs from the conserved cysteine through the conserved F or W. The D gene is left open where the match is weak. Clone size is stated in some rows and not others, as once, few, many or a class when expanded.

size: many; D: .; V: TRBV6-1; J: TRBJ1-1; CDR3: CASSESETEAFF; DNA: TGTGCCAGCAGTGAATCGGAGACTGAAGCTTTCTTT
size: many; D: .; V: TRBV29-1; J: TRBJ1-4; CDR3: CSVGDRRNEKLFF; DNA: TGCAGCGTTGGAGACAGGAGAAATGAAAAACTGTTTTTT
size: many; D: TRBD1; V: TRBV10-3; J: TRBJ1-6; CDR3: CAISDGDRFNSPLHF; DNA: TGTGCCATCAGTGATGGGGACAGGTTCAATTCACCCCTCCACTTT
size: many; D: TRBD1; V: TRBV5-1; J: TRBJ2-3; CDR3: CASSEGQGTDTQYF; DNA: TGCGCCAGCAGCGAGGGACAGGGGACAGATACGCAGTATTTT
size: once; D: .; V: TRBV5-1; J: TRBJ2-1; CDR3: CASSLGRPSTYEQFF; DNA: TGCGCCAGCAGCCTTGGCCGACCTAGCACCTATGAGCAGTTCTTC
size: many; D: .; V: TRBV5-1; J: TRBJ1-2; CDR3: CASSLASRVKYGYTF; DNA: TGCGCCAGCAGCTTGGCATCGCGGGTGAAGTATGGCTACACCTTC
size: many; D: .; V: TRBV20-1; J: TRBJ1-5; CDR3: CSARVATLNQPQHF; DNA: TGCAGTGCTAGAGTGGCAACCTTGAATCAGCCCCAGCATTTT
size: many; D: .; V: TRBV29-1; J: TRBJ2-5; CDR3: CSGILRQETQYF; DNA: TGCAGCGGGATACTACGTCAAGAGACCCAGTACTTC
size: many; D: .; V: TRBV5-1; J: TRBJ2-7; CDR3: CASSLAGRLQYF; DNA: TGCGCCAGCAGCTTGGCAGGGCGACTGCAGTACTTC
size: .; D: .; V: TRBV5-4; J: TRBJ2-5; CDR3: CASSSRRGDETQYF; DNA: TGTGCCAGCAGCTCCCGGCGCGGGGACGAGACCCAGTACTTC
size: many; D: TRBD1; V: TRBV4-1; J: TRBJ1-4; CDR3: CASSQEGGGNEKLFF; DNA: TGCGCCAGCAGCCAAGAAGGGGGCGGTAATGAAAAACTGTTTTTT
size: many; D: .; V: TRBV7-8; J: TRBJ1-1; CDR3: CASSLAVARGGTEAFF; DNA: TGTGCCAGCAGCTTAGCGGTGGCCAGGGGCGGTACTGAAGCTTTCTTT
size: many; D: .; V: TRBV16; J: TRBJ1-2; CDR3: CASSHSLDSGYTF; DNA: TGTGCCAGCAGCCATTCGCTGGACAGTGGCTACACCTTC
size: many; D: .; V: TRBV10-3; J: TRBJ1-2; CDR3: CAISEYGPIGYTF; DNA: TGTGCCATCAGTGAGTACGGCCCTATTGGCTACACCTTC
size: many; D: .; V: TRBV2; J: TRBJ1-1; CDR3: CASSETEGTEAFF; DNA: TGTGCCAGCAGTGAAACGGAAGGGACTGAAGCTTTCTTT
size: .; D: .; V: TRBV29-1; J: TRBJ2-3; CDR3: CSVDRGTDTQYF; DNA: TGCAGCGTTGACAGGGGAACAGATACGCAGTATTTT
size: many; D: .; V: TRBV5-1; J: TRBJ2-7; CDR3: CASSQRPDYSYEQYF; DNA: TGCGCCAGCAGCCAGAGGCCGGACTACTCCTACGAGCAGTACTTC
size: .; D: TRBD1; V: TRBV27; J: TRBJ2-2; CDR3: CASSLRQGKTGELFF; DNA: TGTGCCAGCAGTCTACGACAGGGAAAGACCGGGGAGCTGTTTTTT
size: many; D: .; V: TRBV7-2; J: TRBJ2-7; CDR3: CASSSWGRERYEQYF; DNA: TGTGCCAGCAGCTCCTGGGGTAGAGAACGCTACGAGCAGTACTTC
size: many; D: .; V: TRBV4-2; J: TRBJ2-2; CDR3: CASSQEPVLNTGELFF; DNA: TGTGCCAGCAGCCAAGAACCCGTTCTGAACACCGGGGAGCTGTTTTTT